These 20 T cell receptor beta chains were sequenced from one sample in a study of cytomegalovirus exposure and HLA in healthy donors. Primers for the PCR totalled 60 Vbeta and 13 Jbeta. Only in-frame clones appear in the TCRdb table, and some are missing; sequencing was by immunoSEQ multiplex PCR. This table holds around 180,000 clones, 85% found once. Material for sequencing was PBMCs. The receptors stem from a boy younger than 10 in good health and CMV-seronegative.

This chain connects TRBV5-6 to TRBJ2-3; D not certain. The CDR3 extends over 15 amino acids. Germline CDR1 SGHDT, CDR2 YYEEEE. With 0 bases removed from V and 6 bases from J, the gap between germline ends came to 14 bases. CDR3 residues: CASSLAAGVTDTQYF. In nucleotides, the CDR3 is TGTGCCAGCAGCTTGGCGGCAGGTGTCACCGATACGCAGTATTTT.

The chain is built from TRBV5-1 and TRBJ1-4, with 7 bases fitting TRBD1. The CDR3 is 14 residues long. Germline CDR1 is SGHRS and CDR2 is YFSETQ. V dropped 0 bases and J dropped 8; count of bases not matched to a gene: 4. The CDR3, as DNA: TGCGCCAGCAGCTTGGACAGGGGTGACGAAAAACTGTTTTTT. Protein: CASSLDRGDEKLFF. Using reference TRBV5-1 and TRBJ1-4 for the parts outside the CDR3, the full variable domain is KAGVTQTPRYLIKTRGQQVTLSCSPISGHRSVSWYQQTPGQGLQFLFEYFSETQRNKGNFPGRFSGRQFSNSRSEMNVSTLELGDSALYLCASSLDRGDEKLFFGSGTQLSVL.

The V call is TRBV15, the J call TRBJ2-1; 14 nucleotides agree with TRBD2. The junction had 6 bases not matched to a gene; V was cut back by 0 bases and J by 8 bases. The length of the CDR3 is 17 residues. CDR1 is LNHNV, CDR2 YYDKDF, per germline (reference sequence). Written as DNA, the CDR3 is TGTGCCACCAGCAGAGACCAGACTAGCGGGGGGGGAGATGAGCAGTTCTTC. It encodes CATSRDQTSGGGDEQFF.

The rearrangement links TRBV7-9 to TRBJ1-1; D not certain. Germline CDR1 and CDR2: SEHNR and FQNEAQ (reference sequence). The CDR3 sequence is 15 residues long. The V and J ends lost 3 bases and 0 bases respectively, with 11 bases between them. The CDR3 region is CASSFSGGMNTEAFF. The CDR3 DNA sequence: TGTGCCAGCAGCTTTTCAGGAGGGATGAACACTGAAGCTTTCTTT.

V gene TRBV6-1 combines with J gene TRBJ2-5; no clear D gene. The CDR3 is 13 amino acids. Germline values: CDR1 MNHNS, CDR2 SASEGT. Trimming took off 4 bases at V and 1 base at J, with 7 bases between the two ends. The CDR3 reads CASSVGFQETQYF. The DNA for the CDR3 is TGTGCCAGCAGTGTCGGGTTCCAAGAGACCCAGTACTTC.

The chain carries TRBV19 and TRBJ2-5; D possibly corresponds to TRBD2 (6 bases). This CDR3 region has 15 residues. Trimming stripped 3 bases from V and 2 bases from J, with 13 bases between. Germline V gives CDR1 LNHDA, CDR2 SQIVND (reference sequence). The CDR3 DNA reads TGTGCCAGTAGTATGGGCGGGACTGGACAAGAGACCCAGTACTTC. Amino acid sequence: CASSMGGTGQETQYF.

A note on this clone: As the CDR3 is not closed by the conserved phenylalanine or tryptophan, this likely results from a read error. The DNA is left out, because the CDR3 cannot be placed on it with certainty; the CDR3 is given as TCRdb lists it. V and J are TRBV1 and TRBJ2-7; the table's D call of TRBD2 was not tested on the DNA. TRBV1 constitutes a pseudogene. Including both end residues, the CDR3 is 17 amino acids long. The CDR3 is CTSSQDGLAGALPYAPS.

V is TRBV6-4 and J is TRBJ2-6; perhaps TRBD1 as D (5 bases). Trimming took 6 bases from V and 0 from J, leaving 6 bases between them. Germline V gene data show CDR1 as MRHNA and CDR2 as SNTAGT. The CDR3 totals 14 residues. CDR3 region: CASRQDSGANVLTF. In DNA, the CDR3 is TGTGCCAGCAGACAGGACTCTGGGGCCAACGTCCTGACTTTC.

The CDR3 nucleotides read TGTGCCATCAGTGATGGAGGAAGCACTGAAGCTTTCTTT. Encoded protein: CAISDGGSTEAFF. The chain has TRBV10-3 and TRBJ1-1; D gene ambiguous. CDR3 length: 13 amino acids. Looked up from germline, CDR1 is ENHRY and CDR2 is SYGVKD. Deletions cut 3 bases from V and 4 bases from J, with 9 bases between.

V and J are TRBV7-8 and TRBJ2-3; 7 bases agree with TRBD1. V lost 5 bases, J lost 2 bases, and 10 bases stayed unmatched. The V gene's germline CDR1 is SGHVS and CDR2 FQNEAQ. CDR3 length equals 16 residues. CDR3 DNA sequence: TGTGCCAGCAGCCCCCCAACAGGGGCGAACACAGATACGCAGTATTTT. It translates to CASSPPTGANTDTQYF.

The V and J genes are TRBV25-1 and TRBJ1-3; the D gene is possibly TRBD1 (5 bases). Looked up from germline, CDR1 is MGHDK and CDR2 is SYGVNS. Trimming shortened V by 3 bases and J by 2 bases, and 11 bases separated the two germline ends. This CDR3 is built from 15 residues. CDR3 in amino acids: CASSDAGQPGNTIYF. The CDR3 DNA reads TGTGCCAGCAGTGATGCAGGGCAACCTGGAAACACCATATATTTT.

The CDR3: CASSVPLAGGTDTQYF. As DNA, the CDR3 is TGTGCCAGCAGTGTGCCGTTAGCGGGGGGCACAGATACGCAGTATTTT. This sequence joins TRBV2 and TRBJ2-3; TRBD2 aligns across 9 bases. V gave up 4 bases and J gave up 1 base; unmatched junction bases: 6. The CDR3 is 16 amino acids. Germline CDR1 SNHLY, CDR2 FYNNEI.

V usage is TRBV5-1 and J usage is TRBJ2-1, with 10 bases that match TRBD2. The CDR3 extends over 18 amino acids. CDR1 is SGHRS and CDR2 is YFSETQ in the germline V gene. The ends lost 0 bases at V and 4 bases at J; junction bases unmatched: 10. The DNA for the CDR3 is TGCGCCAGCAGCTTGGGGGGTCGGAGCGGGAGGGTTTACAATGAGCAGTTCTTC. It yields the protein CASSLGGRSGRVYNEQFF.

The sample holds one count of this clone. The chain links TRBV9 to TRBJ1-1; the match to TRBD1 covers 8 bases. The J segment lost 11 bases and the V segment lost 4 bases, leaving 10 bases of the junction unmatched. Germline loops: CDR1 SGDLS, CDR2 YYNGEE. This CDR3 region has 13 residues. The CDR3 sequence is CASSSGQGGYAFF. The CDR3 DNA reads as TGTGCCAGCAGCTCCGGACAGGGCGGATACGCTTTCTTT. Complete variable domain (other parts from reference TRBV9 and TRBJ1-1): DSGVTQTPKHLITATGQRVTLRCSPRSGDLSVYWYQQSLDQGLQFLIQYYNGEERAKGNILERFSAQQFPDLHSELNLSSLELGDSALYFCASSSGQGGYAFFGQGTRLTVV.

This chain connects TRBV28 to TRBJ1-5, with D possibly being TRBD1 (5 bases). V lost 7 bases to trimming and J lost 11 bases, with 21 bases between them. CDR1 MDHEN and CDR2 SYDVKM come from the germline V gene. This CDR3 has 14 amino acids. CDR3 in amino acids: CASNFQGALWAQHF. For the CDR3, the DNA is TGTGCCAGCAACTTCCAGGGTGCCCTTTGGGCCCAGCATTTT.

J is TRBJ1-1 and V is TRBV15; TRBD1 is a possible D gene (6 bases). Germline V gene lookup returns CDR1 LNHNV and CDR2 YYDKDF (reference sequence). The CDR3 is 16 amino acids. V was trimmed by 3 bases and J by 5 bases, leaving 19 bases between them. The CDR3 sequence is CATSSRSTGLRTEAFF. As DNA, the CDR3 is TGTGCCACCAGCAGCCGCTCTACAGGGTTGAGGACTGAAGCTTTCTTT.

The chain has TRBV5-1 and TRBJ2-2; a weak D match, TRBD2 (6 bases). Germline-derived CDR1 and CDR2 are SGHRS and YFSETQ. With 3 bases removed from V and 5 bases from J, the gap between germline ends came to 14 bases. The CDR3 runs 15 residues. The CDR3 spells CASSSSGERTGELFF. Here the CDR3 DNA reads TGCGCCAGCAGCTCCTCGGGAGAGAGAACCGGGGAGCTGTTTTTT. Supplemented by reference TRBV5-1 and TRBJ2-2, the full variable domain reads KAGVTQTPRYLIKTRGQQVTLSCSPISGHRSVSWYQQTPGQGLQFLFEYFSETQRNKGNFPGRFSGRQFSNSRSEMNVSTLELGDSALYLCASSSSGERTGELFFGEGSRLTVL.

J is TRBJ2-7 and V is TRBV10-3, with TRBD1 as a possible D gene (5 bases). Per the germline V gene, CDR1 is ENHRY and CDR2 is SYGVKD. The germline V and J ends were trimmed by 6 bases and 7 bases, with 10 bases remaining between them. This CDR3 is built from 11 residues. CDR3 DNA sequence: TGTGCCATCAGGACAGAGTGGGAGCAGTACTTC. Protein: CAIRTEWEQYF.

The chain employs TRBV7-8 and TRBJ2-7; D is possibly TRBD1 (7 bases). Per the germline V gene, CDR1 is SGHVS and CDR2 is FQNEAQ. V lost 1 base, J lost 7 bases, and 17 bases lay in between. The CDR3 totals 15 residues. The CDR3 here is CASSLGVQGGWEQYV. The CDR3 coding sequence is TGTGCCAGCAGCTTAGGGGTCCAGGGGGGTTGGGAGCAGTACGTC.

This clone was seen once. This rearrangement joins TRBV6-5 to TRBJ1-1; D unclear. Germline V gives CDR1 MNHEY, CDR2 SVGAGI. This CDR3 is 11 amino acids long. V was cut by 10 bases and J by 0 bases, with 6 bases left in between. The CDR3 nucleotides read TGTGCCACCCGTTTGAACACTGAAGCTTTCTTT. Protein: CATRLNTEAFF.